The rows below give T cell receptor beta chains drawn from one sample of a study of blood T cell repertoires in COVID-19. TCRdb's copy holds only in-frame clones and misses some; the assay was immunoSEQ multiplex PCR. This table holds 140,000 or so clones, roughly 80% found once. Sequencing was performed on peripheral blood. These receptors were obtained from a middle-aged man with acute or convalescent COVID-19. The CDR3 runs from the conserved cysteine through the conserved F or W. Fields, in order: J gene, D gene, clone size, CDR3 length, V gene, CDR3 protein, CDR3 DNA. A D gene is named only where the DNA matches it firmly. Only some rows state a clone size, as once, few, many or a class for expanded clones.

>TRBJ2-5|NA|NA|12|TRBV25-1
CASNQGWETQYF
TGTGCCAGCAACCAGGGTTGGGAGACCCAGTACTTC
>TRBJ2-1|TRBD2|NA|18|TRBV11-2
CASSLIRRPAGGRNEQFF
TGTGCCAGCAGCTTGATTCGCCGACCAGCGGGGGGGCGGAATGAGCAGTTCTTC
>TRBJ1-2|NA|NA|13|TRBV29-1
CSVEKGSPYGYTF
TGCAGCGTTGAAAAGGGGTCCCCCTATGGCTACACCTTC
>TRBJ1-3|TRBD1|once|12|TRBV6-5
CASWTGSNTIYF
TGTGCCAGCTGGACAGGGAGCAACACCATATATTTT
>TRBJ1-6|NA|NA|16|TRBV11-2
CASSLDRQGGNSPLHF
TGTGCCAGCAGCTTAGATCGCCAGGGAGGGAATTCACCCCTCCACTTT
>TRBJ1-1|NA|many|13|TRBV3-1/TRBV3-2
CASSLHGGTEAFF
TGTGCCAGCAGCCTGCATGGAGGAACTGAAGCTTTCTTT
>TRBJ1-5|NA|NA|14|TRBV5-6
CASSSGLINQPQHF
TGTGCCAGCAGCTCGGGACTGATCAATCAGCCCCAGCATTTT
>TRBJ2-5|TRBD1|NA|15|TRBV4-1
CASSGLGQGMETQYF
TGCGCCAGCAGCGGATTAGGACAGGGGATGGAGACCCAGTACTTC
>TRBJ2-1|NA|NA|13|TRBV5-6
CASSLAGVNEQFF
TGTGCCAGCAGCTTGGCGGGTGTCAATGAGCAGTTCTTC
>TRBJ1-5|TRBD1|once|15|TRBV4-1
CASSQVGTGYQPQHF
TGCGCCAGCAGCCAAGTTGGGACAGGGTATCAGCCCCAGCATTTT
>TRBJ1-2|NA|NA|17|TRBV7-2
CASSLALDGRTLYGYTF
TGTGCCAGCAGCTTAGCGCTTGATGGCCGGACTCTCTATGGCTACACCTTC
>TRBJ1-5|NA|NA|12|TRBV3-1/TRBV3-2
CASSPGGQPQHF
TGTGCCAGCAGCCCGGGGGGTCAGCCCCAGCATTTT
>TRBJ2-6|NA|NA|16|TRBV6-5
CASSLGLFSGANVLTF
TGTGCCAGCAGTTTGGGACTGTTCTCTGGGGCCAACGTCCTGACTTTC
>TRBJ1-6|NA|NA|12|TRBV3-1/TRBV3-2
CASSQEGGALHF
TGTGCCAGCAGCCAAGAGGGAGGAGCCCTCCACTTT
>TRBJ2-7|NA|NA|16|TRBV5-6
CASSALAWPADYEQYF
TGTGCCAGCAGCGCCCTAGCGTGGCCCGCTGACTACGAGCAGTACTTC
>TRBJ1-2|NA|NA|13|TRBV9
CASSVVRRDGYTF
TGTGCCAGCAGCGTAGTTCGCAGGGATGGCTACACCTTC
>TRBJ2-3|NA|NA|13|TRBV3-1/TRBV3-2
CASSQEGLRKLYF
TGTGCCAGCAGCCAAGAGGGCCTCCGGAAGTTGTATTTT
>TRBJ1-6|TRBD1|NA|16|TRBV19
CASSTSSPTGVIPLHF
TGTGCCAGTAGTACATCCTCCCCGACAGGGGTTATTCCCCTCCACTTT
>TRBJ1-2|TRBD1|NA|15|TRBV5-1
CASSSLPGQNYGYTF
TGCGCCAGCAGCTCTCTGCCGGGACAGAACTATGGCTACACCTTC
>TRBJ1-1|NA|NA|11|TRBV19
CASSIAGLAFF
TGTGCCAGTAGTATAGCAGGCTTGGCTTTCTTT
>TRBJ1-2|TRBD1|NA|17|TRBV6-1
CASSEWGQETTNYGYTF
TGTGCCAGCAGTGAATGGGGACAGGAGACAACTAACTATGGCTACACCTTC
>TRBJ1-2|NA|NA|15|TRBV7-3
CASSLGGGASYGYTF
TGTGCCAGCAGCTTAGGCGGGGGCGCGTCCTATGGCTACACCTTC
>TRBJ2-5|NA|NA|13|TRBV6-5
CASRGPVSETQYF
TGTGCCAGCAGGGGGCCTGTATCGGAAACCCAGTACTTC
>TRBJ2-3|NA|few|16|TRBV7-8
CASIRGASPSTDTQYF
TGTGCCAGCATTCGCGGGGCCTCCCCTAGCACAGATACGCAGTATTTT
>TRBJ2-5|NA|NA|12|TRBV3-1/TRBV3-2
CASSQAGETQYF
TGTGCCAGCAGCCAAGCAGGAGAGACCCAGTACTTC
>TRBJ2-5|NA|NA|13|TRBV28
CASSGGGIETQYF
TGTGCCAGCTCTGGGGGAGGAATTGAGACCCAGTACTTC
>TRBJ2-1|NA|NA|15|TRBV24-1
CATTEDSNSYNEQFF
TGTGCCACCACTGAGGACAGTAACTCCTACAATGAGCAGTTCTTC
>TRBJ2-5|TRBD1|NA|15|TRBV19
CASSLRQGLQETQYF
TGTGCCAGTAGTCTTCGACAGGGTCTTCAAGAGACCCAGTACTTC
>TRBJ1-2|NA|NA|15|TRBV11-2
CASSLSQQGISGYTF
TGTGCCAGCAGCTTATCCCAGCAGGGGATTAGTGGCTACACCTTC
>TRBJ1-4|NA|NA|16|TRBV7-9
CASSSRSGGLGEKLFF
TGTGCCAGCAGCTCCCGTTCCGGAGGGCTGGGGGAAAAACTGTTTTTT
>TRBJ2-1|NA|NA|16|TRBV9
CASSVGAPSSYNEQFF
TGTGCCAGCAGCGTAGGGGCCCCGAGCTCCTACAATGAGCAGTTCTTC
>TRBJ1-6|TRBD1|NA|16|TRBV18
CASSPVGQLYNSPLHF
TGTGCCAGCTCACCCGTGGGACAGCTTTATAATTCACCCCTCCACTTT
>TRBJ2-3|NA|NA|16|TRBV9
CASSTITGPSTDTQYF
TGTGCCAGCAGCACTATAACAGGGCCTAGCACAGATACGCAGTATTTT
>TRBJ1-1|TRBD1|NA|14|TRBV3-1/TRBV3-2
CASSDRGMNTEAFF
TGTGCCAGCAGTGACAGGGGAATGAACACTGAAGCTTTCTTT
>TRBJ1-1|NA|NA|12|TRBV18
CASSPQGGEAFF
TGTGCCAGCTCACCCCAAGGGGGTGAAGCTTTCTTT
>TRBJ2-5|NA|NA|13|TRBV13
CASSLGFQETQYF
TGTGCCAGCAGCTTAGGCTTCCAAGAGACCCAGTACTTC
>TRBJ2-3|TRBD2|few|14|TRBV6-5
CASSPRGEIDTQYF
TGTGCCAGCAGTCCGCGGGGGGAGATAGATACGCAGTATTTT